This entry is about one T cell receptor beta chain. Per the original methods: Reference gene primer amplification yielded estimated nucleated cell counts. Only in-frame clones appear in the TCRdb table, and some are missing; sequencing was by immunoSEQ multiplex PCR. The DNA gave D and trimming, while V, J and clone size come from that table. The sample yields roughly 100,000 clones, about nine tenths seen once. These data are taken from a study of blood T cell repertoires in COVID-19. Looking at the study overall: Some COVID-19 samples were acute and others convalescent; all came from the United States, Italy and Spain.

The clonotype comes from a young man with acute or convalescent COVID-19. Sequences were obtained from peripheral blood.

CDR3 sequence reads: CASSLGQFEAFF. CDR3 DNA: TGTGCCAGCAGTCTCGGACAGTTTGAAGCTTTCTTT. V is TRBV12-3 or TRBV12-4 and J is TRBJ1-1, with D perhaps TRBD1 (6 bases). The V and J ends lost 5 bases and 7 bases respectively, with 11 bases between them. The CDR3 has 12 amino acids.